The text below deals with one T cell receptor beta chain. The antigen remains undetermined. Data came from immunoSEQ multiplex PCR; TCRdb stores just in-frame clones and leaves some out. The table lists some 1,100,000 clones, about 80% of them singletons, with approximately 0.5% in the top ten. This sample stems from a study of shared clonotypes between healthy human individuals. Study at large: There were three CD4 naive, three CD4 memory, two CD8 naive and one CD8 memory plates per donor. The study's findings and limits: Some naive CD4 clonotypes, roughly 5%, turned up in common across a handful of donors.

Sequencing was done on a sample of memory CD4+ T cells from PBMCs. Subset specified: CD45RA-negative fraction. The source is a man younger than 35 in good health. Some clones in this sample may be carry-over from other donors' samples.

The DNA for the CDR3 is TGTGCCTGGGAACAGGGTCGGTACGAGCAGTACTTC. It codes for CAWEQGRYEQYF. The gene calls are TRBV30 and TRBJ2-7; D might be TRBD1 (6 bases). CDR3 length equals 12 residues. V was shortened by 5 bases and J by 4 bases, with 12 bases between the two germline ends. The germline CDR1 and CDR2 sequences are GTSNPN and SVGIG (reference sequence). Full variable domain (remainder filled in from reference TRBV30 and TRBJ2-7): SQTIHQWPATLVQPVGSPLSLECTVEGTSNPNLYWYRQAAGRGLQLLFYSVGIGQISSEVPQNLSASRPQDRQFILSSKKLLLSDSGFYLCAWEQGRYEQYFGPGTRLTVT.